These 2 T cell receptor beta chains were sequenced from one sample in a study of immune cell composition in non-small cell lung cancer. Normal lung was sampled as far from the tumour as possible, at least 3 cm. Libraries were prepared by immunoSEQ multiplex PCR; TCRdb keeps only in-frame clonotypes and omits some of them. The table shows approximately 3,000 clones, with roughly 70% occurring only once. Sequenced sample: non-adjacent lung tissue. The receptors derive from a human donor with non-small cell lung cancer.

This chain links TRBV19 with TRBJ2-7, with a tentative D call TRBD2 (6 bases). The CDR3 spans 14 residues. V shed 0 bases and J shed 2 bases, with 8 bases lying between them. Germline V CDR1 and CDR2: LNHDA, SQIVND (reference sequence). DNA for the CDR3: TGTGCCAGTAGTATAGATCGGGGGACCTACGAGCAGTACTTC. As protein: CASSIDRGTYEQYF.

The CDR3 sequence: CASSAQGASNQPQHF. The CDR3 DNA follows: TGTGCCAGCAGTGCGCAAGGGGCTAGCAATCAGCCCCAGCATTTT. The chain recombines TRBV2 with TRBJ1-5; D possibly corresponds to TRBD1 (5 bases). Trimming took off 4 bases at V and 0 bases at J, with 10 bases between the two ends. The germline CDR1 and CDR2 sequences are SNHLY and FYNNEI. CDR3 size: 15 residues.